The subject of this entry is one T cell receptor (beta chain). Its antigen remains unknown. The entry originates in a study of OX40 agonist ivuxolimab in advanced cancers. At the level of the study: Patients received ivuxolimab, an intravenous treatment, every 2 weeks at 0.01 to 10 mg/kg. Study observations and caveats: At 0.1 to 3.0 mg/kg, clonal expansion of CD4+ and CD8+ blood T cells had occurred by week 6.

The repertoire was sequenced with immunoSEQ multiplex PCR; TCRdb's copy has only in-frame clones and lacks some. The table shows tens of thousands of clones, with 85% occurring only once. Enrollment shut out patients with autoimmune disease history or systemic immunosuppression. With baseline, cycle 4 day 1, and cycle 7 day 1 as timepoints, blood was sampled. The sample was CD4+ or CD8+ T cells sorted from blood, taken in a trial of the OX40 agonist ivuxolimab. This sequence originates from an adult with an advanced solid tumor such as melanoma, head and neck, liver or kidney cancer.

This CDR3 reads CASSPNWGTGNYNSPLHF. As DNA, the CDR3 is TGTGCCAGCAGTCCGAATTGGGGGACAGGGAACTATAATTCACCCCTCCACTTT. The chain employs TRBV28 and TRBJ1-6; 9 bases agree with TRBD1. The V and J ends lost 5 bases and 3 bases, in that order; junction bases with no gene match: 11. From germline, CDR1 is MDHEN and CDR2 SYDVKM. The CDR3 totals 18 residues.